Shown below are 22 T cell receptor beta chains from a single sample sequenced in a study of CD8 T cells in ankylosing spondylitis. The antigens for these receptors are not known. The study, taken as a whole, reports: What seemed typical of ankylosing spondylitis blood was a TCR beta motif built from roughly eight highly homologous variants.

TCRdb reprocessed the 5' RACE reads via MiXCR and lists one record per CDR3 protein. The sample carries under 550,000 distinct CDR3 sequences, about 24% recorded once. The material sequenced was blood, either unsorted or a sorted T cell fraction (not recorded which). Receptors originate from a male donor with ankylosing spondylitis.

This clonotype showed up just a few times. For the CDR3, the DNA is TGCGCCAGCGTACTTGGAGCGGCTAGCCGGACCGGGGAGCTGTTTTTT. Amino acids: CASVLGAASRTGELFF. V is TRBV5-1 and J is TRBJ2-2; D is possibly TRBD2 (5 bases). The CDR3 covers 16 residues. The germline CDR1 and CDR2 sequences are SGHRS and YFSETQ. The V end lost 7 bases, the J end lost 5 bases, and 21 bases lay between the germline ends.

In this sample, this clonotype turned up a few times. The chain uses TRBV20-1 and TRBJ2-1; D may be TRBD1 or TRBD2 (5 bases each). Trimming shortened V by 6 bases and J by 7 bases, and 22 bases separated the two germline ends. CDR1 DFQATT and CDR2 SNEGSKA come from the germline V gene (reference sequence). The CDR3 contains 15 residues. CDR3 protein: CSAHVAGTPRNEQFF. The CDR3, as DNA: TGCAGTGCCCACGTAGCCGGGACCCCGCGGAATGAGCAGTTCTTC.

This clonotype has a handful of counts. This rearrangement joins TRBV20-1 to TRBJ2-5, with a tentative D call TRBD2 (6 bases). The germline CDR1 and CDR2 sequences are DFQATT and SNEGSKA (reference sequence). This CDR3 region has 13 residues. CDR3 coding DNA: TGCCTTGGGTTGGCGGGGATCCAAGAGACCCAGTACTTC. This encodes CLGLAGIQETQYF.

This clonotype was seen repeatedly, ten times or more. V is TRBV11-2 and J is TRBJ2-3; D possibly corresponds to TRBD2 (6 bases). The length of the CDR3 is 17 residues. Per the germline V gene, CDR1 is SGHAT and CDR2 is FQNNGV. The germline V and J ends were trimmed by 0 bases and 2 bases, with 15 bases remaining between them. CDR3 nucleotide sequence: TGTGCCAGCAGCTTAGATATCGGTAGCGGTTACACAGATACGCAGTATTTT. Its translation is CASSLDIGSGYTDTQYF.

The rearrangement joins TRBV20-1 to TRBJ2-2; perhaps TRBD2 as D (6 bases). CDR1 and CDR2 (germline): DFQATT, SNEGSKA (reference sequence). Between the trimmed V and J ends, which lost 6 bases and 8 bases, there was a span of 22 bases. This CDR3 spans 15 amino acids. Here the CDR3 reads CSAMPTSRAWGELFF. CDR3 in DNA: TGCAGTGCCATGCCTACTAGCAGGGCGTGGGGGGAGCTGTTTTTT.

The gene calls are TRBV2 and TRBJ2-2; a possible D gene is TRBD2 (5 bases). This CDR3 region has 14 residues. CDR1 is SNHLY, CDR2 FYNNEI, per germline. Trimming left V 0 bases short and J 8 bases short, with 10 bases between. As DNA, the CDR3 is TGTGCCAGCAGTGAAGCTCGGGGATTGGGGGAGCTGTTTTTT. Amino acids: CASSEARGLGELFF.

V usage is TRBV5-5 and J usage is TRBJ1-1, with a tentative D call TRBD1 (6 bases). The V gene's germline CDR1 is SGHKS and CDR2 YYEKEE (reference sequence). The CDR3 has 14 amino acids. Trimming pared 3 bases from V and 1 base from J, leaving 10 bases between. CDR3 protein: CASSYGQRNTEAFF. CDR3 coding DNA: TGTGCCAGCAGCTACGGACAGAGGAACACTGAAGCTTTCTTT.

A few counts support this clonotype. The J gene is TRBJ2-1, the V gene TRBV5-5; 9 nucleotides line up with TRBD2. The CDR3 contains 17 residues. In germline, CDR1 is SGHKS, CDR2 YYEKEE (reference sequence). V lost 0 bases, J lost 2 bases, and 6 bases stayed unmatched. The DNA of the CDR3 is TGTGCCAGCAGCTTGGGGCTAGCGGGACTCACCTACAATGAGCAGTTCTTC. Its protein product is CASSLGLAGLTYNEQFF.

The chain recombines TRBV6-5 with TRBJ2-1, with 10 bases identical to TRBD2. Trimming took 4 bases from V and 8 from J; bases not matched to a gene: 5. CDR3 size: 14 residues. Per the germline V gene, CDR1 is MNHEY and CDR2 is SVGAGI. The chain's CDR3 is CASSLTGTSDEQFF. The CDR3 region has the DNA TGTGCCAGCAGTTTAACCGGGACTAGCGATGAGCAGTTCTTC.

This clonotype was seen a handful of times. The genes are TRBV20-1 and TRBJ1-1; D remains unclear. With 1 base removed from V and 6 bases from J, the gap between germline ends came to 12 bases. Germline lookup yields CDR1 DFQATT and CDR2 SNEGSKA (reference sequence). The CDR3 spans 13 residues. CDR3 amino acids: CSARGQVGAEAFF. In DNA form, the CDR3 reads TGCAGTGCTAGAGGGCAGGTTGGCGCTGAAGCTTTCTTT.

The gene calls are TRBV10-2 and TRBJ1-4, with 10 bases matching TRBD1. The CDR3 length is 14 residues. In germline, CDR1 is WSHSY, CDR2 SAAADI. V shed 6 bases, J shed 9 bases, and the junction held 7 bases outside the gene matches. The CDR3 nucleotides are TGCGCCAGCAGGGGACAGGGGAAGAAAAAAAAACTGTTTTTT. Translated, it gives CASRGQGKKKKLFF.

In this sample, this clonotype turned up many times. This sequence joins TRBV12-3 or TRBV12-4 and TRBJ1-1; D not certain. The CDR3 consists of 14 residues. Trimming cost V 3 bases and J 6 bases, with 14 bases left between them. The CDR3 loop is CASSLPGRVSEAFF. CDR3 DNA: TGTGCCAGCAGTTTGCCGGGAAGGGTGTCTGAAGCTTTCTTT.

This clonotype showed up just a few times. The chain is built from TRBV7-9 and TRBJ2-7, with D uncertain. The germline CDR1 and CDR2 sequences are SEHNR and FQNEAQ (reference sequence). The V end lost 10 bases, the J end lost 3 bases, and 16 bases lay between the germline ends. This CDR3 spans 13 amino acids. The CDR3 region is CAIPTGRVYEQYV. The CDR3 bases are TGTGCCATCCCGACGGGCCGAGTCTACGAGCAGTACGTC.

The V call is TRBV12-3 or TRBV12-4, the J call TRBJ2-3; 10 bases are shared with TRBD2. Trimming took 6 bases from V and 0 from J; bases not matched to a gene: 3. This CDR3 comprises 15 residues. CDR3 sequence reads: CASRSTSGSTDTQYF. CDR3 sequence (DNA): TGTGCCAGCAGATCGACTAGCGGGAGCACAGATACGCAGTATTTT.

This chain links TRBV28 with TRBJ2-7, with 7 nucleotides matching TRBD1. The junction had 9 bases not matched to a gene; V was cut back by 4 bases and J by 9 bases. The CDR3 is made up of 13 amino acids. Per germline, CDR1 MDHEN and CDR2 SYDVKM. The CDR3 DNA follows: TGTGCCAGCAGTTCCACTGGGACAGTCGGGCAGTACGTC. Protein sequence: CASSSTGTVGQYV.

There are a few counts of this clonotype. The rearrangement links TRBV12-3 or TRBV12-4 to TRBJ2-7; D gene uncertain. Trimming left V 3 bases short and J 2 bases short, with 8 bases between. The CDR3 loop spans 13 amino acids. The CDR3: CASSFVYPYEQYF. DNA for the CDR3: TGTGCCAGCAGTTTTGTCTACCCCTACGAGCAGTACTTC.

The chain couples TRBV2 to TRBJ2-1; perhaps TRBD2 as D (7 bases). V lost 7 bases, J lost 0 bases, and 16 bases lay in between. The CDR3 loop spans 16 amino acids. Germline CDR1 reads SNHLY; CDR2 reads FYNNEI. Here the CDR3 DNA reads TGTGCCAGCAAGGTAGGGGGGGACCTCTCCTACAATGAGCAGTTCTTC. This gives the protein CASKVGGDLSYNEQFF.

This clonotype has just a few counts. The chain combines TRBV20-1 with TRBJ1-2; D call uncertain. Germline-derived CDR1 and CDR2 are DFQATT and SNEGSKA (reference sequence). The CDR3 runs to 13 residues. Trimming took off 4 bases at V and 2 bases at J, with 11 bases between the two ends. The CDR3 DNA reads as TGCAGTGCTATATTAGGTGGAAACTATGGCTACACCTTC. This translates into CSAILGGNYGYTF.

As for this clonotype: An end of the junction does not agree with germline; a read error may underlie this. This rearrangement joins TRBV24-1 to TRBJ2-1; D remains ambiguous. Germline CDR1 KGHDR, CDR2 SFDVKD. CDR3 length equals 15 residues. CDR3 DNA: TGTGCCACCAAAAGGATGATCAGGCGCTACAGTGAGCAGTTCTTC. This encodes CATKRMIRRYSEQFF.

The V and J genes are TRBV3-1 and TRBJ2-5; a weak D match, TRBD2 (5 bases). CDR1 is LGHDT, CDR2 YNNKEL, per germline (reference sequence). The V end was cut by 2 bases, the J end by 2 bases, with 12 bases between. This CDR3 comprises 15 residues. DNA for the CDR3: TGTGCCAGCAGCCAAACGGACTCGCCACAAGAGACCCAGTACTTC. Residues: CASSQTDSPQETQYF.

This chain links TRBV30 with TRBJ2-1; D unresolved. This CDR3 has 12 amino acids. Germline lookup yields CDR1 GTSNPN and CDR2 SVGIG (reference sequence). Trimming cost V 1 base and J 4 bases, with 5 bases left between them. CDR3 amino acids: CAWSASYNEQFF. As DNA, the CDR3 is TGTGCCTGGAGTGCCTCTTACAATGAGCAGTTCTTC.

A few counts support this clonotype. V usage is TRBV20-1 and J usage is TRBJ2-1, with D perhaps TRBD2 (6 bases). Germline-derived CDR1 and CDR2 are DFQATT and SNEGSKA (reference sequence). The CDR3 has 13 amino acids. Trimming removed 6 bases at V and 6 bases at J, with 15 bases between. The CDR3 region is CSAHPGSPNEQFF. The CDR3, as DNA: TGCAGTGCACACCCCGGGAGCCCCAATGAGCAGTTCTTC.